This T cell receptor beta chain was recorded in a study of Ad26.COV2.S vaccination and SARS-CoV-2 variants. Sequencing used immunoSEQ multiplex PCR; TCRdb keeps in-frame clones, though not all of them. Of roughly 390,000 clones in the sample, roughly nine tenths were seen once. Treatment denoted: 15 to 20 received Ad26.COV2.S at low or high dose, single or two shots; 5 received placebo; per-sample allocation not given. It was on day 63 after the first vaccine or placebo injection that samples were taken. This adult donor, from Boston, was 18-55 years old. V dropped 6 bases and J dropped 9; count of bases not matched to a gene: 4. The CDR3 covers 13 residues.

Material: peripheral blood, obtained in a trial of Ad26.COV2.S vaccine versus placebo. The chain recombines TRBV12-3 or TRBV12-4 with TRBJ2-1; TRBD1 matches 11 bases. The sequence was obtained from a person aged 18-65 years who received the Ad26.COV2.S COVID-19 vaccine or a placebo. The CDR3 loop is CASSRDRGGEQFF. DNA for the CDR3: TGTGCCAGCAGCCGGGACAGGGGGGGTGAGCAGTTCTTC.